The 27 T cell receptor beta chains below were found in one sample sequenced in a study of early T cells in non-severe SARS-CoV-2 infection. TCRdb re-called the 5' RACE reads through MiXCR, storing one row per CDR3 protein. The sample lists approximately 99,000 distinct CDR3 sequences; about 12% were seen once. Sequencing used whole blood. The receptors stem from an adult who was a healthcare worker with PCR-confirmed SARS-CoV-2 infection or an uninfected control (not recorded which).

The sample holds a few counts of this clonotype. V usage is TRBV11-2 and J usage is TRBJ2-3; D is ambiguous. This CDR3 is built from 14 residues. CDR1 is SGHAT, CDR2 FQNNGV, per germline. V was shortened by 5 bases and J by 6 bases, with 15 bases between the two germline ends. CDR3 amino acids: CASSAPASRDTQYF. DNA of the CDR3: TGTGCCAGCAGCGCCCCCGCATCCCGGGATACGCAGTATTTT. Full variable domain (missing parts from reference TRBV11-2 and TRBJ2-3): EAGVAQSPRYKIIEKRQSVAFWCNPISGHATLYWYQQILGQGPKLLIQFQNNGVVDDSQLPKDRFSAERLKGVDSTLKIQPAKLEDSAVYLCASSAPASRDTQYFGPGTRLTVL.

V usage is TRBV6-5 and J usage is TRBJ2-7; TRBD2 is a possible D gene (5 bases). CDR1 is MNHEY, CDR2 SVGAGI, per germline. The CDR3 has 12 residues. The V end was cut by 8 bases, the J end by 9 bases, with 17 bases between. The CDR3 is CASGGSQTWQYF. CDR3 nucleotides: TGTGCCAGCGGAGGTTCCCAAACGTGGCAGTACTTC.

This clonotype was detected ten times or more. The chain is built from TRBV29-1 and TRBJ1-2; D gene uncertain. Germline loops: CDR1 SQVTM, CDR2 ANQGSEA. The CDR3 spans 14 residues. V was trimmed by 4 bases and J by 1 base, leaving 13 bases between them. The CDR3 nucleotides are TGCAGCGTTGTGGTTGCGGGCGTTAACTATGGCTACACCTTC. This translates into CSVVVAGVNYGYTF.

The V call is TRBV2, the J call TRBJ2-1; D may match TRBD1 or TRBD2 (5 bases each). The CDR3 totals 11 residues. Germline-derived CDR1 and CDR2 are SNHLY and FYNNEI. V lost 7 bases and J 9 bases, leaving 10 bases between the germline ends. The DNA of the CDR3 is TGTGCCAGCAAGAAGGGGACTGAGCAGTTCTTC. Translation gives CASKKGTEQFF.

The rearrangement uses TRBV28 and TRBJ1-1, with 9 bases fitting TRBD1. Germline V lookup: CDR1 MDHEN, CDR2 SYDVKM. V lost 7 bases, J lost 1 base, and 10 bases stayed unmatched. The CDR3 is 16 residues long. The DNA for the CDR3 is TGTGCCAGCATCCTTGGGCTGGGACAGGGGAACACTGAAGCTTTCTTT. It encodes CASILGLGQGNTEAFF. The full variable domain, completed using reference TRBV28 and TRBJ1-1, is DVKVTQSSRYLVKRTGEKVFLECVQDMDHENMFWYRQDPGLGLRLIYFSYDVKMKEKGDIPEGYSVSREKKERFSLILESASTNQTSMYLCASILGLGQGNTEAFFGQGTRLTVV.

Many counts were recorded for this clonotype. This chain connects TRBV3-1 to TRBJ2-1, with 15 bases that match TRBD2. The junction had 8 bases not matched to a gene; V was cut back by 4 bases and J by 7 bases. Germline V lookup: CDR1 LGHDT, CDR2 YNNKEL (reference sequence). The CDR3 has 17 residues. The CDR3 DNA reads as TGTGCCAGCAGCCTTGGACTAGCGGGGGGGATGAGGAATGAGCAGTTCTTC. This codes for CASSLGLAGGMRNEQFF.

This chain connects TRBV7-9 to TRBJ1-5; no clear D. This CDR3 spans 14 amino acids. The V and J ends lost 4 bases and 4 bases respectively, with 11 bases between them. Germline V gives CDR1 SEHNR, CDR2 FQNEAQ (reference sequence). The CDR3 is CASSYSELNQPQHF. The CDR3 DNA sequence: TGTGCCAGCAGCTATTCAGAGTTAAATCAGCCCCAGCATTTT.

In this sample, this clonotype turned up a few times. The chain uses TRBV7-9 and TRBJ1-5; D not certain. Trimming stripped 2 bases from V and 11 bases from J, with 13 bases between. The CDR3 extends over 13 amino acids. Germline V gene data show CDR1 as SEHNR and CDR2 as FQNEAQ (reference sequence). The CDR3 spells CASSLNSMGAQHF. The DNA of the CDR3 is TGTGCCAGCAGCTTAAATTCCATGGGAGCCCAGCATTTT.

This clonotype has ten or more counts. The chain is built from TRBV15 and TRBJ2-3; 8 bases agree with TRBD2. CDR1 and CDR2 from the germline V gene are LNHNV and YYDKDF (reference sequence). The CDR3 has 17 residues. Unmatched junction bases numbered 7, after V lost 2 bases and J lost 0 bases. CDR3 DNA: TGTGCCACCAGCAGACTAGCTGGCGGGGGGAGCACAGATACGCAGTATTTT. This translates into CATSRLAGGGSTDTQYF.

This clonotype has ten or more counts. J is TRBJ2-3 and V is TRBV7-6; 12 bases are a match to TRBD2. Germline V gene lookup returns CDR1 SGHVS and CDR2 FNYEAQ. The trim removed 4 bases at V and 2 bases at J, leaving 4 bases unmatched. The CDR3 runs to 16 residues. This CDR3 reads CASSSTSGGYTDTQYF. Written as DNA, the CDR3 is TGTGCCAGCAGCTCGACTAGCGGGGGTTACACAGATACGCAGTATTTT.

This clonotype was observed a handful of times. The chain carries TRBV7-3 and TRBJ2-3; D may correspond to TRBD1 or TRBD2 (5 bases each). Germline-derived CDR1 and CDR2 are SGHTA and FQGTGA. Trimming pared 5 bases from V and 2 bases from J, leaving 17 bases between. The CDR3 contains 16 residues. The CDR3 coding sequence is TGTGCCAGCAGCCTAGCTAGAGGGGAACACACAGATACGCAGTATTTT. Its translation is CASSLARGEHTDTQYF.

This rearrangement joins TRBV27 to TRBJ1-2, with 7 bases aligning to TRBD1. Germline lookup yields CDR1 MNHEY and CDR2 SMNVEV (reference sequence). Germline trimming cut 0 bases from V and 4 bases from J; bases unmatched to any gene: 8. CDR3 length: 16 amino acids. The CDR3 coding sequence is TGTGCCAGCAGTTTATCGTCGGACAGGTCGAGCTATGGCTACACCTTC. Translated, it gives CASSLSSDRSSYGYTF.

The chain carries TRBV5-1 and TRBJ1-1; 9 positions agree with TRBD1. Germline CDR1 SGHRS, CDR2 YFSETQ. With 4 bases clipped from V and 4 bases from J, the junction kept 8 bases outside the gene matches. CDR3 size: 15 residues. The CDR3 loop is CASSNRPGQGTEAFF. CDR3 nucleotides: TGCGCCAGCAGCAACCGGCCGGGACAGGGCACTGAAGCTTTCTTT.

A few counts support this clonotype. V and J are TRBV19 and TRBJ2-7, with D unresolved. V lost 3 bases and J lost 5, with 14 bases in between. Germline lookup yields CDR1 LNHDA and CDR2 SQIVND (reference sequence). The CDR3 runs to 14 residues. The CDR3 loop is CASSMGQRSHEQYF. Written as DNA, the CDR3 is TGTGCCAGTAGTATGGGTCAACGATCGCACGAGCAGTACTTC. Looking up the rest from reference TRBV19 and TRBJ2-7 gives the full variable domain: DGGITQSPKYLFRKEGQNVTLSCEQNLNHDAMYWYRQDPGQGLRLIYYSQIVNDFQKGDIAEGYSVSREKKESFPLTVTSAQKNPTAFYLCASSMGQRSHEQYFGPGTRLTVT.

This clonotype was counted at least ten times. The chain combines TRBV6-5 with TRBJ1-1; the match to TRBD1 covers 10 bases. The CDR3 covers 14 residues. J was trimmed by 4 bases and V by 8 bases; bases with no gene match: 7. Per germline, CDR1 MNHEY and CDR2 SVGAGI. The CDR3 DNA is TGTGCCAGCTCTGACAGGGGGCGAGGCACTGAAGCTTTCTTT. It translates to CASSDRGRGTEAFF.

This clonotype was seen a handful of times. The genes are TRBV29-1 and TRBJ1-1; 9 nucleotides line up with TRBD1. Germline V gene sequence: CDR1 SQVTM, CDR2 ANQGSEA. The CDR3 has 13 residues. Trimming at V came to 6 bases and at J to 4 bases, leaving 6 bases not matched to a gene. The CDR3 nucleotides are TGCAGCGTCCAAACAGGGGGCGGCACTGAAGCTTTCTTT. As protein: CSVQTGGGTEAFF.

The chain joins TRBV3-1 to TRBJ2-5; 8 positions agree with TRBD2. V trimming: 1 base; J trimming: 1 base; junction bases outside the gene matches: 5. In germline, CDR1 is LGHDT, CDR2 YNNKEL (reference sequence). This CDR3 has 16 residues. The CDR3 reads CASSQVKRGTQETQYF. For the CDR3, the DNA is TGTGCCAGCAGCCAAGTAAAGCGGGGGACCCAAGAGACCCAGTACTTC.

This clonotype was counted ten times or more. V is TRBV20-1 and J is TRBJ1-2, with D possibly matching TRBD1 (5 bases). Germline loops: CDR1 DFQATT, CDR2 SNEGSKA (reference sequence). The CDR3 runs to 12 residues. V was cut by 7 bases and J by 5 bases, with 14 bases left in between. As DNA, the CDR3 is TGCAGTGTAGGTGAAGGGACTTATGGCTACACCTTC. Its protein is CSVGEGTYGYTF.

The chain carries TRBV20-1 and TRBJ2-1; perhaps TRBD1 as D (5 bases). CDR3 size: 13 residues. The ends were cut back, 3 bases at V and 7 bases at J, with 13 bases in the middle. Germline V gene data show CDR1 as DFQATT and CDR2 as SNEGSKA (reference sequence). CDR3 protein: CSASAQGVNEQFF. The CDR3, as DNA: TGCAGTGCTAGCGCCCAGGGTGTGAATGAGCAGTTCTTC.

The CDR3 DNA follows: TGCAGTGCTAGAGGGACAGGGAACTATGGCTACACCTTC. Protein product: CSARGTGNYGYTF. The rearrangement joins TRBV20-1 to TRBJ1-2, with 8 bases fitting TRBD1. CDR3 length equals 13 residues. The V gene's germline CDR1 is DFQATT and CDR2 SNEGSKA (reference sequence). J was trimmed by 2 bases and V by 1 base; bases with no gene match: 0.

Many counts were recorded for this clonotype. The rearrangement uses TRBV30 and TRBJ2-1; weak D call: TRBD2 (5 bases). Trimming pared 4 bases from V and 5 bases from J, leaving 12 bases between. Germline CDR1 and CDR2: GTSNPN and SVGIG (reference sequence). The CDR3 consists of 13 residues. The CDR3 sequence is CAWTRRVDNEQFF. CDR3 sequence (DNA): TGTGCCTGGACGAGGCGGGTCGACAATGAGCAGTTCTTC.

This clonotype was detected only a few times. The chain's CDR3 is CASTGLAGGPSYEQYF. The DNA of the CDR3 is TGTGCCAGCACAGGACTAGCGGGAGGGCCCTCCTACGAGCAGTACTTC. The rearrangement uses TRBV6-2 or TRBV6-3 and TRBJ2-7; 15 bases match TRBD2. The ends lost 7 bases at V and 0 bases at J; junction bases unmatched: 4. This CDR3 region has 16 residues. Germline V lookup: CDR1 MNHEY, CDR2 SVGEGT.

V is TRBV29-1 and J is TRBJ1-1, with a weak D call TRBD1 (5 bases). Per the germline V gene, CDR1 is SQVTM and CDR2 is ANQGSEA. Deletions cut 7 bases from V and 6 bases from J, with 21 bases between. The CDR3 is made up of 14 amino acids. CDR3: CSGRNPGGGAEAFF. CDR3 DNA sequence: TGCAGCGGACGGAACCCCGGGGGGGGGGCTGAAGCTTTCTTT.

This clonotype was counted a few times. The gene calls are TRBV18 and TRBJ1-2; 10 bases align to TRBD1. CDR1 is KGHSH and CDR2 is LQKENI in the germline V gene. The V gene end was trimmed by 0 bases and the J gene end by 5 bases; junction bases not matched to a gene: 6. CDR3 length equals 16 residues. The chain's CDR3 is CASSPPGTGASYGYTF. The DNA of the CDR3 is TGTGCCAGCTCACCACCCGGGACAGGGGCCTCATATGGCTACACCTTC.

This clonotype was recorded a few times. The chain has TRBV18 and TRBJ1-3; possible D gene TRBD1, 6 bases. Trimming shortened V by 6 bases and J by 0 bases, and 12 bases separated the two germline ends. This CDR3 spans 15 amino acids. CDR1 is KGHSH and CDR2 is LQKENI in the germline V gene. The CDR3 bases are TGTGCCAGCTCCGCCAGGGGTGACTCTGGAAACACCATATATTTT. Its protein product is CASSARGDSGNTIYF. Looking up the rest from reference TRBV18 and TRBJ1-3 gives the full variable domain: NAGVMQNPRHLVRRRGQEARLRCSPMKGHSHVYWYRQLPEEGLKFMVYLQKENIIDESGMPKERFSAEFPKEGPSILRIQQVVRGDSAAYFCASSARGDSGNTIYFGEGSWLTVV.

The chain links TRBV12-3 or TRBV12-4 to TRBJ2-5; TRBD2 aligns across 14 bases. Trimming removed 6 bases from V and 7 bases from J; junction bases left unmatched: 10. The CDR3 runs to 16 residues. CDR3 protein: CASSPATSGGVATQYF. The CDR3 DNA is TGTGCCAGCAGCCCTGCGACTAGCGGGGGGGTTGCGACCCAGTACTTC.

This clonotype was seen a handful of times. A junction end diverges from the germline sequence, so it may reflect a read error. The V and J genes are TRBV11-2 and TRBJ2-7, with D perhaps being TRBD1 or TRBD2 (5 bases each). Germline values: CDR1 SGHAT, CDR2 FQNNGV. The length of the CDR3 is 15 residues. The CDR3 bases are TGTGCCAGCAGCCTAGAACAGACTTTGGGGGTATCTCCCTCCTTC. This sequence encodes CASSLEQTLGVSPSF. The full variable domain, in which reference TRBV11-2 and TRBJ2-7 provide the parts outside the CDR3, is EAGVAQSPRYKIIEKRQSVAFWCNPISGHATLYWYQQILGQGPKLLIQFQNNGVVDDSQLPKDRFSAERLKGVDSTLKIQPAKLEDSAVYLCASSLEQTLGVSPSFGPGTRLTVT.